This is a list of T cell receptor beta chains from one sample in a study of PD-L1 blockade in urothelial cancer. The protocol was immunoSEQ multiplex PCR, while the TCRdb copy is restricted to in-frame clones and leaves out a portion. The table has tens of thousands of clones, 90% seen once. Sequenced material: PBMCs, taken around atezolizumab (anti-PD-L1) treatment. The origin of the receptors is a woman aged 55 to 70 with urothelial cancer. CDR3s include the opening cysteine and the closing phenylalanine or tryptophan. Fields, in order: D gene, J gene, clone size, V gene, CDR3 DNA, CDR3 protein. The D gene is left open where the match is weak. Some rows have no size entry. The others give once, few or many, or a class for an expanded clone.

D: TRBD2; J: TRBJ2-7; size: -; V: TRBV2; DNA: TGTGCCAGCAGTTGGGGACTAGCGGGCTCTTACGAGCAGTACTTC; CDR3: CASSWGLAGSYEQYF
D: -; J: TRBJ1-1; size: once; V: TRBV2; DNA: TGTGCCAGCAGTGTCAGGGGTGGGATCACTGAAGCTTTCTTT; CDR3: CASSVRGGITEAFF
D: -; J: TRBJ1-3; size: -; V: TRBV4-2; DNA: TGTGCCAGCAGGCACAACTCTGGAAACACCATATATTTT; CDR3: CASRHNSGNTIYF
D: -; J: TRBJ2-5; size: -; V: TRBV7-2; DNA: TGTGCCAGCAGCTCAGGAGGGACTGCAAGAGAGACCCAGTACTTC; CDR3: CASSSGGTARETQYF
D: TRBD2; J: TRBJ2-5; size: -; V: TRBV2; DNA: TGTGCCAGCAGGGGACTAGCCCGAGAGACCCAGTACTTC; CDR3: CASRGLARETQYF
D: -; J: TRBJ2-1; size: -; V: TRBV7-6; DNA: TGTGCCAGCAGCTCCCTAAACAATGAGCAGTTCTTC; CDR3: CASSSLNNEQFF
D: TRBD2; J: TRBJ2-1; size: -; V: TRBV11-2; DNA: TGTGCCAGCAGCTTAACCGGGACTAGCGGGAGAGGGTCCTACAATGAGCAGTTCTTC; CDR3: CASSLTGTSGRGSYNEQFF
D: -; J: TRBJ1-1; size: few; V: TRBV7-2; DNA: TGTGCCAGCAGCTTACTAGGAGGGTACACTGAAGCTTTCTTT; CDR3: CASSLLGGYTEAFF
D: -; J: TRBJ2-1; size: -; V: TRBV27; DNA: TGTGCCAGCAGCTTAGGAGTTGAGCAGTTCTTC; CDR3: CASSLGVEQFF
D: TRBD2; J: TRBJ2-1; size: -; V: TRBV27; DNA: TGTGCCAGCAGTGACGGGACTAATGTAGACAATGAGCAGTTCTTC; CDR3: CASSDGTNVDNEQFF
D: -; J: TRBJ2-7; size: -; V: TRBV5-1; DNA: TGCGCCAGCAGCTTGGGCGCCTGGAACAGGGCAAACTCCTACGAGCAGTACTTC; CDR3: CASSLGAWNRANSYEQYF
D: -; J: TRBJ2-7; size: -; V: TRBV7-2; DNA: TGTGCCACCAGGGATACCGACAGTAACCCCTACGAGCAGTACTTC; CDR3: CATRDTDSNPYEQYF
D: TRBD1; J: TRBJ2-1; size: -; V: TRBV14; DNA: TGTGCCAGCAGTTTTCCCGGGACAGTATACAATGAGCAGTTCTTC; CDR3: CASSFPGTVYNEQFF
D: -; J: TRBJ2-7; size: -; V: TRBV29-1; DNA: TGCAGCGTTGAGTCTGGGCTAAGCTACGAGCAGTACTTC; CDR3: CSVESGLSYEQYF
D: -; J: TRBJ1-5; size: -; V: TRBV29-1; DNA: TGCAGCGTTGGGCGGCACAAAGAGCCCCAGCATTTT; CDR3: CSVGRHKEPQHF
D: -; J: TRBJ2-3; size: -; V: TRBV28; DNA: TGTGCCAGCAGTACCCGCGCGGGACGCACAGATACGCAGTATTTT; CDR3: CASSTRAGRTDTQYF
D: -; J: TRBJ1-1; size: -; V: TRBV5-1; DNA: TGCGCCAGCAGCCTTACAGGGCTGGGCACTGAAGCTTTCTTT; CDR3: CASSLTGLGTEAFF
D: TRBD1; J: TRBJ1-2; size: -; V: TRBV5-1; DNA: TGCGCCAGCAGCTTGGCTAATGGACAGGGGCCCTATGGCTACACCTTC; CDR3: CASSLANGQGPYGYTF
D: -; J: TRBJ2-3; size: -; V: TRBV5-1; DNA: TGCGCCAGCAGCGTGGGACCAGGAACAGGGTTGCAAGATACGCAGTATTTT; CDR3: CASSVGPGTGLQDTQYF
D: -; J: TRBJ2-5; size: -; V: TRBV25-1; DNA: TGTGCCAGCAGTGAATTGTCCGCAGGGGGGGAGACCCAGTACTTC; CDR3: CASSELSAGGETQYF
D: TRBD2; J: TRBJ2-2; size: -; V: TRBV9; DNA: TGTGCCAGCAGCGTAGGAGGACTAGTAGGGGAGCTGTTTTTT; CDR3: CASSVGGLVGELFF
D: -; J: TRBJ2-7; size: -; V: TRBV11-2; DNA: TGTGCCAGCAGCTTGGAGGGGCCCTCCTACGAGCAGTACTTC; CDR3: CASSLEGPSYEQYF
D: -; J: TRBJ2-5; size: -; V: TRBV28; DNA: TGTGCCAGCAGCCGGACTCGGTACCAAGAGACCCAGTACTTC; CDR3: CASSRTRYQETQYF
D: -; J: TRBJ1-2; size: -; V: TRBV18; DNA: TGTGCCAGCTCACCACCGTCCAGGGCTCTTGGCTACACCTTC; CDR3: CASSPPSRALGYTF
D: -; J: TRBJ2-1; size: -; V: TRBV19; DNA: TGTGCCAGTAGTAAAGTGGCAGGGCCCTACAATGAGCAGTTCTTC; CDR3: CASSKVAGPYNEQFF
D: -; J: TRBJ1-3; size: -; V: TRBV19; DNA: TGTGCCAGTAGTATGGCAGGGGTTGGAAACACCATATATTTT; CDR3: CASSMAGVGNTIYF
D: -; J: TRBJ1-1; size: -; V: TRBV7-3; DNA: TGTGCCAGCAGCTTAGTCGGCGGGAACACTGAAGCTTTCTTT; CDR3: CASSLVGGNTEAFF
D: -; J: TRBJ2-4; size: few; V: TRBV9; DNA: TGTGCCAGCAGCGTATCGGGGGCCAAAAACATTCAGTACTTC; CDR3: CASSVSGAKNIQYF
D: -; J: TRBJ1-2; size: -; V: TRBV21-1; DNA: TGTGCCAGCAGCAAAGCGGGAAGGGGGGGGAATGGCTACACCTTC; CDR3: CASSKAGRGGNGYTF
D: -; J: TRBJ2-7; size: -; V: TRBV6-6; DNA: TGTGCCAGCAGTTACTCGGCCGGGACTGTGTACTTC; CDR3: CASSYSAGTVYF
D: TRBD2; J: TRBJ2-1; size: -; V: TRBV5-1; DNA: TGCGCCAGCAGCTTGGAGGGTCCTAGCGGGTTCTACTCCTACAATGAGCAGTTCTTC; CDR3: CASSLEGPSGFYSYNEQFF
D: TRBD2; J: TRBJ2-2; size: -; V: TRBV7-9; DNA: TGTGCCAGCAGCGGGGTCCGGGGCGGGAGATACACCGGGGAGCTGTTTTTT; CDR3: CASSGVRGGRYTGELFF
D: -; J: TRBJ1-1; size: -; V: TRBV27; DNA: TGTGCCAGCAGTTTATCTCTCCCGAGGGCGTACACTGAAGCTTTCTTT; CDR3: CASSLSLPRAYTEAFF
D: TRBD2; J: TRBJ2-1; size: once; V: TRBV19; DNA: TGTGCCAGTAGTGTATCGACTCTAGCGGGCGGGTACAATGAGCAGTTCTTC; CDR3: CASSVSTLAGGYNEQFF
D: -; J: TRBJ1-1; size: -; V: TRBV5-1; DNA: TGCGCCAGCACCCAAATACAGGGGAACACTGAAGCTTTCTTT; CDR3: CASTQIQGNTEAFF
D: -; J: TRBJ1-4; size: -; V: TRBV4-2; DNA: TGTGCCAGCAGCCAAGCGGACATGGGGACAACTAATGAAAAACTGTTTTTT; CDR3: CASSQADMGTTNEKLFF
D: TRBD2; J: TRBJ2-1; size: -; V: TRBV18; DNA: TGTGCCAGCTCAGTGCTAGCGGGAGAAACCGATGAGCAGTTCTTC; CDR3: CASSVLAGETDEQFF
D: TRBD2; J: TRBJ2-1; size: -; V: TRBV28; DNA: TGTGCCAGCAGTCGCAAAGGGTATGGACTAGCGGGAGGGGGGTGGTCCTACAATGAGCAGTTCTTC; CDR3: CASSRKGYGLAGGGWSYNEQFF
D: TRBD1; J: TRBJ1-4; size: -; V: TRBV5-1; DNA: TGCGCCAGCAGCACCGGGACAGTTAATGAAAAACTGTTTTTT; CDR3: CASSTGTVNEKLFF
D: TRBD2; J: TRBJ2-3; size: -; V: TRBV5-1; DNA: TGCGCCAGCAGCTATCGACTAGCGGGGTTAAACACAGATACGCAGTATTTT; CDR3: CASSYRLAGLNTDTQYF
D: -; J: TRBJ1-3; size: -; V: TRBV5-1; DNA: TGCGCCAGCAGCCTCCCGAGCTCTGGAAACACCATATATTTT; CDR3: CASSLPSSGNTIYF
D: -; J: TRBJ1-1; size: -; V: TRBV7-3; DNA: TGTGCCAGCAGCTTACTCCCAGGGATGAACACTGAAGCTTTCTTT; CDR3: CASSLLPGMNTEAFF
D: TRBD1; J: TRBJ1-2; size: -; V: TRBV15; DNA: TGTGCCACCAGCACCAGACAGGGCACGCTTGACTATGGCTACACCTTC; CDR3: CATSTRQGTLDYGYTF